A single sample gave rise to the 21 T cell receptor beta chains below, sequenced in a study of OX40 agonist ivuxolimab in advanced cancers. Profiling relied on immunoSEQ multiplex PCR, and the TCRdb table lists in-frame clones only, not all of them. Altogether about 44,000 clones are present, about 93% being singletons, with the ten largest covering around 10%. Here the sequenced sample was CD4+ or CD8+ T cells sorted from blood, taken in a trial of the OX40 agonist ivuxolimab. All receptors come from an adult with an advanced solid tumor such as melanoma, head and neck, liver or kidney cancer.

The chain recombines TRBV10-1 with TRBJ1-2; D ambiguous. Germline CDR1 WNHNN, CDR2 SYGVQD (reference sequence). The V end lost 6 bases, the J end lost 0 bases, and 20 bases lay between the germline ends. The CDR3 extends over 17 amino acids. CDR3 coding DNA: TGCGCCAGCAGGAGAGGGCGGGCAGGAAGGGCTAACTATGGCTACACCTTC. Amino acids: CASRRGRAGRANYGYTF.

The rearrangement uses TRBV11-3 and TRBJ2-2; D gene unclear. V was cut by 2 bases and J by 5 bases, with 9 bases left in between. The CDR3 contains 14 residues. Looked up from germline, CDR1 is SGHNT and CDR2 is YENEEA. In DNA form, the CDR3 reads TGTGCCAGCAGCTTAAGGACGGTGACCGGGGAGCTGTTTTTT. It encodes CASSLRTVTGELFF.

The chain couples TRBV6-1 to TRBJ2-3; 7 bases fit TRBD2. V lost 0 bases to trimming and J lost 4 bases; unmatched junction nucleotides: 10. CDR1 and CDR2 from the germline V gene are MNHNS and SASEGT. CDR3 length: 17 amino acids. CDR3 residues: CASSEAPSGGGADTQYF. DNA for the CDR3: TGTGCCAGCAGTGAAGCCCCTAGCGGAGGAGGGGCAGATACGCAGTATTTT.

This clone was seen once. The V and J genes are TRBV5-4 and TRBJ2-1; 11 positions agree with TRBD2. In germline, CDR1 is SGHNT, CDR2 YYREEE (reference sequence). V shed 3 bases and J 3 bases; nucleotides not matched to a gene: 5. This CDR3 is built from 16 residues. The CDR3 region has the DNA TGTGCCAGCAGCTCCGTACTAGCGGGGGACTACAATGAGCAGTTCTTC. It is translated as CASSSVLAGDYNEQFF.

The chain has TRBV7-9 and TRBJ2-7; D tentatively fits TRBD1 or TRBD2 (5 bases each). Trimming stripped 0 bases from V and 4 bases from J, with 16 bases between. The CDR3 spans 16 residues. The germline V gene has CDR1 SEHNR and CDR2 FQNEAQ (reference sequence). CDR3 residues: CASSLAPGTGLYEQYF. CDR3 nucleotides: TGTGCCAGCAGCTTAGCCCCAGGGACGGGCCTATACGAGCAGTACTTC.

This clone was counted a single time. The chain uses TRBV9 and TRBJ2-7; 10 bases are shared with TRBD2. CDR1 and CDR2 (germline): SGDLS, YYNGEE. The CDR3 runs to 15 residues. Germline trimming cut 0 bases from V and 5 bases from J; bases unmatched to any gene: 5. The CDR3 loop reads CASSVGLAGAHEQYF. In DNA form, the CDR3 reads TGTGCCAGCAGCGTAGGGCTAGCGGGAGCCCACGAGCAGTACTTC.

V and J are TRBV4-3 and TRBJ2-7; a possible D gene is TRBD1 (5 bases). The germline V and J ends were trimmed by 6 bases and 2 bases, with 17 bases remaining between them. CDR1 is LGHNA and CDR2 is YSLEER in the germline V gene. The CDR3 length is 15 residues. The CDR3 region is CASRQQTQVPYEQYF. In DNA, the CDR3 is TGCGCCAGCAGACAACAGACACAGGTCCCCTACGAGCAGTACTTC.

V gene TRBV30 combines with J gene TRBJ1-3, with a tentative D call TRBD1 (5 bases). The CDR3 has 13 amino acids. In germline, CDR1 is GTSNPN, CDR2 SVGIG (reference sequence). V was shortened by 6 bases and J by 4 bases, with 13 bases between the two germline ends. CDR3 sequence reads: CACPGGVGNTIYF. CDR3 nucleotides: TGTGCCTGCCCCGGGGGGGTCGGAAACACCATATATTTT.

Only one count was recorded for this clone. The rearrangement links TRBV18 to TRBJ2-7; D may be TRBD1 (6 bases). The germline V and J ends were trimmed by 2 bases and 6 bases, with 14 bases remaining between them. The CDR3 is 14 amino acids. CDR1 is KGHSH and CDR2 is LQKENI in the germline V gene. CDR3 sequence: CASSPDMGAFEQYF. The CDR3 nucleotides read TGTGCCAGCTCACCAGATATGGGGGCGTTCGAGCAGTACTTC.

The rearrangement joins TRBV4-3 to TRBJ2-7; D unresolved. V shed 0 bases and J shed 4 bases, with 13 bases lying between them. Germline CDR1 LGHNA, CDR2 YSLEER. The CDR3 has 15 residues. The CDR3 region is CASSQELSPAYEQYF. In DNA form, the CDR3 reads TGCGCCAGCAGCCAAGAGCTCTCCCCGGCATACGAGCAGTACTTC.

CDR3 nucleotide sequence: TGTGCCAGCAGCTTATTTTCGACTATCTACGAGCAGTACTTC. Translating gives CASSLFSTIYEQYF. V and J are TRBV7-2 and TRBJ2-7, with a tentative D call TRBD2 (5 bases). The CDR3 has 14 amino acids. The V end was cut by 2 bases, the J end by 3 bases, with 11 bases between. In germline, CDR1 is SGHTA, CDR2 FQGNSA.

This chain links TRBV9 with TRBJ2-2; D is unresolved. There are 12 residues in the CDR3. Trimming took 1 base from V and 6 from J, leaving 4 bases between them. Germline CDR1 reads SGDLS; CDR2 reads YYNGEE. The CDR3 sequence: CASSVMAGELFF. DNA of the CDR3: TGTGCCAGCAGCGTAATGGCCGGGGAGCTGTTTTTT.

V usage is TRBV4-1 and J usage is TRBJ2-3; 9 positions match TRBD2. The germline V gene has CDR1 MGHRA and CDR2 YSYEKL. With V trimmed by 2 bases and J by 1 base, 7 bases remained unmatched. This CDR3 spans 17 amino acids. CDR3 DNA: TGCGCCAGCAGCCAACTCATAGCGGGAGAGGGCACAGATACGCAGTATTTT. The encoded protein is CASSQLIAGEGTDTQYF.

The V and J genes are TRBV7-9 and TRBJ2-7; 12 nucleotides match TRBD2. Germline CDR1 SEHNR, CDR2 FQNEAQ (reference sequence). Trimming cost V 6 bases and J 0 bases; bases outside gene matches: 3. CDR3 length: 15 amino acids. The CDR3 loop is CASRPTSGGSYEQYF. The CDR3 DNA reads TGTGCCAGCAGACCGACTAGCGGGGGCTCCTACGAGCAGTACTTC.

The chain uses TRBV5-5 and TRBJ1-2, with no clear D. Germline CDR1 is SGHKS and CDR2 is YYEKEE (reference sequence). V was shortened by 1 base and J by 2 bases, with 12 bases between the two germline ends. The CDR3 is 15 amino acids. CDR3 sequence reads: CASSLFRTVNYGYTF. DNA for the CDR3: TGTGCCAGCAGCTTGTTCCGGACCGTAAACTATGGCTACACCTTC.

The genes are TRBV7-3 and TRBJ1-1; possibly TRBD1 for D (5 bases). Germline assignment: CDR1 SGHTA and CDR2 FQGTGA. V was trimmed by 5 bases and J by 3 bases, leaving 13 bases between them. CDR3 length: 14 residues. The CDR3 region is CASSVSGWDTEAFF. The CDR3 nucleotides read TGTGCCAGCAGCGTTTCAGGGTGGGACACTGAAGCTTTCTTT. Together with reference TRBV7-3 and TRBJ1-1, the CDR3 gives the full variable domain: GAGVSQTPSNKVTEKGKYVELRCDPISGHTALYWYRQSLGQGPEFLIYFQGTGAADDSGLPNDRFFAVRPEGSVSTLKIQRTERGDSAVYLCASSVSGWDTEAFFGQGTRLTVV.

CDR3 amino acids: CASSLDTSATSHEQYF. In nucleotides, the CDR3 is TGTGCCAGCAGCTTAGATACTAGCGCGACATCCCACGAGCAGTACTTC. V is TRBV7-8 and J is TRBJ2-7; TRBD2 aligns across 7 bases. V lost 1 base, J lost 5 bases, and 11 bases stayed unmatched. Germline-derived CDR1 and CDR2 are SGHVS and FQNEAQ. The CDR3 sequence is 16 residues long.

This chain connects TRBV9 to TRBJ2-1, with TRBD2 matching over 10 bases. V dropped 3 bases and J dropped 7; count of bases not matched to a gene: 16. Germline-derived CDR1 and CDR2 are SGDLS and YYNGEE. This CDR3 has 18 amino acids. CDR3 bases: TGTGCCAGCAGCGGTCCCGTCTTCCTAGCGGGAGTCGAGAATGAGCAGTTCTTC. Translating gives CASSGPVFLAGVENEQFF.

This rearrangement joins TRBV29-1 to TRBJ2-1; 7 positions match TRBD2. CDR3 length equals 11 residues. CDR1 is SQVTM and CDR2 is ANQGSEA in the germline V gene. V gave up 4 bases and J gave up 10 bases; unmatched junction bases: 4. The CDR3 DNA follows: TGCAGCGTTGTGGAAGCGGGAGAGCAGTTCTTC. As protein: CSVVEAGEQFF.

The chain employs TRBV7-2 and TRBJ2-2; D remains unclear. Germline V gives CDR1 SGHTA, CDR2 FQGNSA. The CDR3 has 15 residues. V shed 5 bases and J shed 0 bases, with 10 bases lying between them. CDR3 loop: CASSPTYSNTGELFF. CDR3 bases: TGTGCCAGCAGCCCAACCTATTCGAACACCGGGGAGCTGTTTTTT.

The chain couples TRBV5-6 to TRBJ1-2, with D perhaps TRBD1 (6 bases). The CDR3 sequence is 16 residues long. Trimming stripped 2 bases from V and 6 bases from J, with 20 bases between. From germline, CDR1 is SGHDT and CDR2 YYEEEE. The CDR3: CASSFVYRVAGDGYTF. For the CDR3, the DNA is TGTGCCAGCAGCTTCGTCTACAGGGTTGCGGGGGATGGCTACACCTTC.